This TCR beta chain came from a study of OX40 agonist ivuxolimab in advanced cancers. Turning to the study itself: Past anti-PD-1, anti-PD-L1 or anti-CTLA-4 therapy was accepted, and 30% to 45% had received some. Study-wide points: Expanded clones belonging to CD8+ T cells outnumbered, on average, those of CD4+. At 0.1 to 3.0 mg/kg, clonal expansion of CD4+ and CD8+ blood T cells had occurred by week 6.

Concerning this clone itself: Its antigen is as yet unknown.

CDR3 length: 11 amino acids. The V end was cut by 6 bases, the J end by 8 bases, with 10 bases between. CDR1 is MRHNA, CDR2 SNTAGT, per germline. Profiled with immunoSEQ multiplex PCR; TCRdb holds only in-frame clones, not every one. Among approximately 86,000 clones listed, approximately 91% were seen once. The rearrangement joins TRBV6-4 to TRBJ1-1; D unresolved. The sequences come from CD4+ or CD8+ T cells sorted from blood, collected in a trial of the OX40 agonist ivuxolimab. The receptor was isolated from an adult with an advanced solid tumor such as melanoma, head and neck, liver or kidney cancer. CDR3 in amino acids: CASSPNREAFF. The CDR3 DNA sequence: TGTGCCAGCAGCCCGAACAGAGAAGCTTTCTTT.